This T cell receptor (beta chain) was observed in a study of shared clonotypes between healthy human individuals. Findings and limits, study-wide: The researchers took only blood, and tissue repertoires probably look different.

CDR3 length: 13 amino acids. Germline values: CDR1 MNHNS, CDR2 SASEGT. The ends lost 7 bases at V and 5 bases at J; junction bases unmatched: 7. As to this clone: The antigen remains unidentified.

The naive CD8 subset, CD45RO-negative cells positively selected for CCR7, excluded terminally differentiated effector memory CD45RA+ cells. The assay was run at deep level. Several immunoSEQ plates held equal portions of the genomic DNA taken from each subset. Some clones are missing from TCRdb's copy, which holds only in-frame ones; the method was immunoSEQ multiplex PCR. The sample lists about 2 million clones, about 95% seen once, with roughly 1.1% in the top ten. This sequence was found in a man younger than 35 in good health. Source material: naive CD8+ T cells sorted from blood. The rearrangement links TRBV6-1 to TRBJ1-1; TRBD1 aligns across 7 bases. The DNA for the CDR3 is TGTGCCAGCATAAGACAGGGATGGACTGAAGCTTTCTTT. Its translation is CASIRQGWTEAFF.